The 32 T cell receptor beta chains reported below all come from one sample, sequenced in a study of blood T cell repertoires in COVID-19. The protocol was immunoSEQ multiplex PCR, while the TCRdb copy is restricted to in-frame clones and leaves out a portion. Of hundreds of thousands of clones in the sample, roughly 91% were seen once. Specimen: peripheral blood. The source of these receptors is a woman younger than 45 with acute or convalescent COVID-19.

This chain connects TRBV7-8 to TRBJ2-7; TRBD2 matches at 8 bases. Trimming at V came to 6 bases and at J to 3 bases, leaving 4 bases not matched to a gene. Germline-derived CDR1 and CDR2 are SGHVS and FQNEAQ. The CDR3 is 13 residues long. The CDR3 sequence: CASSPSGGYEQYF. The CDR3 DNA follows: TGTGCCAGCAGTCCCAGCGGGGGCTACGAGCAGTACTTC. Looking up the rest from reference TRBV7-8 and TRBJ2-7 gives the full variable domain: GAGVSQSPRYKVAKRGQDVALRCDPISGHVSLFWYQQALGQGPEFLTYFQNEAQLDKSGLPSDRFFAERPEGSVSTLKIQRTQQEDSAVYLCASSPSGGYEQYFGPGTRLTVT.

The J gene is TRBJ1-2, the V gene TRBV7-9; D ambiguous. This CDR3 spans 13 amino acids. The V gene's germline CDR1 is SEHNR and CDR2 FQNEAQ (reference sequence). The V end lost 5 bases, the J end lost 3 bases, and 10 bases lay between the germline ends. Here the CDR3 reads CASSPDADYGYTF. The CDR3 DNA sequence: TGTGCCAGCAGCCCAGACGCGGACTATGGCTACACCTTC.

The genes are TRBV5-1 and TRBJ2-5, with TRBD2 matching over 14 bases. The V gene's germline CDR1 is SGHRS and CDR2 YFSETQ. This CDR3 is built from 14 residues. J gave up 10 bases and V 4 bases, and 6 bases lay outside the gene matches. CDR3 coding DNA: TGCGCCAGCAGCACGGGGACTAGCGGGGGTAACCAGTACTTC. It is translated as CASSTGTSGGNQYF.

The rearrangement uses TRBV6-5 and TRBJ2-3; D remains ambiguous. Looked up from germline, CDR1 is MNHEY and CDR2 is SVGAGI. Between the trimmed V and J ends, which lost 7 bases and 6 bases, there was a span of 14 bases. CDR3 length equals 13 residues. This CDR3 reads CASNPPPVDTQYF. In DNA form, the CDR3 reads TGTGCCAGCAACCCCCCGCCGGTTGATACGCAGTATTTT.

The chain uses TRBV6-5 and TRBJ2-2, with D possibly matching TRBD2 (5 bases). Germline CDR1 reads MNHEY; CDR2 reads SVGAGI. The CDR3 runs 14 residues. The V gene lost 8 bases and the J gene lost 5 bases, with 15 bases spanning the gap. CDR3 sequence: CASAAGVGTGELFF. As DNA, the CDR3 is TGTGCCAGCGCCGCCGGGGTGGGGACCGGGGAGCTGTTTTTT.

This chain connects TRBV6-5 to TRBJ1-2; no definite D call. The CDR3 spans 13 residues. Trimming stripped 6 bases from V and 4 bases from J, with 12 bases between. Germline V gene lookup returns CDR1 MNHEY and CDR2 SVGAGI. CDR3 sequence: CASSPGAGYGYTF. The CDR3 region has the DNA TGTGCCAGCAGCCCGGGCGCGGGCTATGGCTACACCTTC.

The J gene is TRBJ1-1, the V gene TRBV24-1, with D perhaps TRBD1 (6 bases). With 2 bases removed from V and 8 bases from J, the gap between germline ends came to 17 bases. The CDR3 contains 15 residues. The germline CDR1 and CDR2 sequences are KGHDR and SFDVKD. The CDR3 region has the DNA TGTGCCACCAGTGATTCCAAACTCGGGACAATGGAAGCTTTCTTT. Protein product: CATSDSKLGTMEAFF.

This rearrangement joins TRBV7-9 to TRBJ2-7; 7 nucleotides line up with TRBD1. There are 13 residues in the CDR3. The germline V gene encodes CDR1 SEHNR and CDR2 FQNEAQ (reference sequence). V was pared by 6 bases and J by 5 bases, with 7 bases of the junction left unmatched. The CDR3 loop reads CASRLGTDHEQYF. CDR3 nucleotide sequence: TGTGCCAGCAGGCTAGGGACAGACCACGAGCAGTACTTC.

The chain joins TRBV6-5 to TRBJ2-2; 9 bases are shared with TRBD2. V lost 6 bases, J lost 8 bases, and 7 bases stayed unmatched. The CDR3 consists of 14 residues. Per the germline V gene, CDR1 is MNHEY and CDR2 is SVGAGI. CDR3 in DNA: TGTGCCAGCAGAAGCGGGACTAGCCCGGGGGAGCTGTTTTTT. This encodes CASRSGTSPGELFF.

The CDR3 here is CASSSNGGLTYNEQFF. CDR3 in DNA: TGTGCCAGTAGCTCCAACGGCGGACTCACCTACAATGAGCAGTTCTTC. This chain connects TRBV19 to TRBJ2-1, with a possible D match to TRBD2 (5 bases). Trimming left V 6 bases short and J 2 bases short, with 17 bases between. Germline lookup yields CDR1 LNHDA and CDR2 SQIVND (reference sequence). The CDR3 has 16 amino acids.

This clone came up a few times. The CDR3 DNA follows: TGCAGTGCTAGTGGACAGAGCTCCTACGAGCAGTACTTC. Its protein product is CSASGQSSYEQYF. The chain is built from TRBV20-1 and TRBJ2-7; a possible D gene is TRBD1 (6 bases). V was shortened by 3 bases and J by 0 bases, with 9 bases between the two germline ends. CDR1 is DFQATT, CDR2 SNEGSKA, per germline (reference sequence). The CDR3 runs to 13 residues.

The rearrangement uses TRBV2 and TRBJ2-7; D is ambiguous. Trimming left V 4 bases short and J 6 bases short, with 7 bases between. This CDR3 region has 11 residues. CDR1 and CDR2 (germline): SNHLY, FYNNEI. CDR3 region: CASSVLGEQYF. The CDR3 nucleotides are TGTGCCAGCAGTGTTCTCGGCGAGCAGTACTTC.

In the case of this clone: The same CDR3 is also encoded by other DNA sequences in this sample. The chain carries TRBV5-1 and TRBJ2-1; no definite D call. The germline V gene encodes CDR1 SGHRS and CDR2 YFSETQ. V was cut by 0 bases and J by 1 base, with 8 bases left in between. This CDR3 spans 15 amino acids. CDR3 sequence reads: CASSLAVSSYNEQFF. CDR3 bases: TGCGCCAGCAGCTTGGCAGTATCATCCTACAATGAGCAGTTCTTC. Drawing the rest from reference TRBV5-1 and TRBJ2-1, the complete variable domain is KAGVTQTPRYLIKTRGQQVTLSCSPISGHRSVSWYQQTPGQGLQFLFEYFSETQRNKGNFPGRFSGRQFSNSRSEMNVSTLELGDSALYLCASSLAVSSYNEQFFGPGTRLTVL.

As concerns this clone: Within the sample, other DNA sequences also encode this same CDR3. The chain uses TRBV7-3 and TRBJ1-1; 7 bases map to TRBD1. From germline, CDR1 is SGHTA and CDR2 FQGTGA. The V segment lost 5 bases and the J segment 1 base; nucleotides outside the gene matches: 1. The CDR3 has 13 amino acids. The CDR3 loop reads CASSRQGNTEAFF. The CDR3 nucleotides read TGTGCCAGCAGCAGACAGGGGAACACTGAAGCTTTCTTT.

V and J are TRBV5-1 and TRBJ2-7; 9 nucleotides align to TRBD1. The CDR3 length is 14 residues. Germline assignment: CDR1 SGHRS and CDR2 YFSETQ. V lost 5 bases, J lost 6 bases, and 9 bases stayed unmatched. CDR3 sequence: CASRAQDRGLEQYF. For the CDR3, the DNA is TGCGCCAGCAGGGCCCAGGACAGGGGTCTCGAGCAGTACTTC.

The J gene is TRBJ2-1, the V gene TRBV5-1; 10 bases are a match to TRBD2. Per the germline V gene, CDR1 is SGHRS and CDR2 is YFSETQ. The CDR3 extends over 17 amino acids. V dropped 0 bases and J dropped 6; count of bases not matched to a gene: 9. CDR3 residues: CASSLAPSGGQLNEQFF. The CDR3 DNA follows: TGCGCCAGCAGCTTGGCGCCTAGCGGGGGTCAACTCAATGAGCAGTTCTTC.

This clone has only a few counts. CDR3: CASSLDGGAHTDTQYF. The CDR3 DNA sequence: TGCGCCAGCAGCTTGGACGGTGGGGCCCACACAGATACGCAGTATTTT. The chain combines TRBV5-1 with TRBJ2-3, with D possibly matching TRBD1 (5 bases). The V end lost 0 bases, the J end lost 2 bases, and 13 bases lay between the germline ends. This CDR3 is 16 amino acids long. CDR1 SGHRS and CDR2 YFSETQ come from the germline V gene.

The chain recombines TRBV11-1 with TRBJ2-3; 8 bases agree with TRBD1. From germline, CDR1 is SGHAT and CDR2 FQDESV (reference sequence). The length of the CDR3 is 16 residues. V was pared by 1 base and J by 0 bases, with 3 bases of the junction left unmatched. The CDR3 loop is CASSLGRGLSTDTQYF. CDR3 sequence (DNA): TGTGCCAGCAGCTTAGGCAGGGGGCTTAGCACAGATACGCAGTATTTT.

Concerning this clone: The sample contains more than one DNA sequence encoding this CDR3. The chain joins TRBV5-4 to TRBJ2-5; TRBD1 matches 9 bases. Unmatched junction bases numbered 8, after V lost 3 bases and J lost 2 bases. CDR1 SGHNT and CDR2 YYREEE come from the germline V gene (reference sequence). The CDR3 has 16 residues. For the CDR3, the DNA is TGTGCCAGCAGCTCCGGACAGGGGAGGGTACAAGAGACCCAGTACTTC. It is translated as CASSSGQGRVQETQYF.

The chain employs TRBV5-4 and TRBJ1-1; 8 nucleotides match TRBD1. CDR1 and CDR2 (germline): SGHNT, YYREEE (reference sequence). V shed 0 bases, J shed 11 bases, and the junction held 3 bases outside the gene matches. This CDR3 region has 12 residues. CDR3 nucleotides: TGTGCCAGCAGCTTGGCAGGGGGCTGGGCTTTCTTT. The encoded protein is CASSLAGGWAFF.

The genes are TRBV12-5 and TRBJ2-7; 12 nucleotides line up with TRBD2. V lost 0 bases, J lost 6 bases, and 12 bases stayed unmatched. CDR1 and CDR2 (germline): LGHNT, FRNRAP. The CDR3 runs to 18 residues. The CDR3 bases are TGTGCTAGTGGTTTGGTAGGTAGCGGCGAGACTAGCGGGGGCGAGCAGTACTTC. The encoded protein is CASGLVGSGETSGGEQYF.

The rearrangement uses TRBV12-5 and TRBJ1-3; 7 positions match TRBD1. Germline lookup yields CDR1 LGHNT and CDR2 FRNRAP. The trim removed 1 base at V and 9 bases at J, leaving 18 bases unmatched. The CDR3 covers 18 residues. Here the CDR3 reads CASGLGVTYTGDEVTIYF. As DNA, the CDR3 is TGTGCTAGTGGTTTGGGCGTGACCTATACAGGGGACGAGGTCACCATATATTTT.

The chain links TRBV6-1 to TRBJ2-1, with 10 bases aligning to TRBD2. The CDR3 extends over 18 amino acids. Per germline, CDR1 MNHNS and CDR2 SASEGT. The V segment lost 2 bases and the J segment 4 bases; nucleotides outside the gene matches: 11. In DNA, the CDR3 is TGTGCCAGCAGTGAACCCTCTAGCGGGGGCGGAGGATACAATGAGCAGTTCTTC. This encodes CASSEPSSGGGGYNEQFF.

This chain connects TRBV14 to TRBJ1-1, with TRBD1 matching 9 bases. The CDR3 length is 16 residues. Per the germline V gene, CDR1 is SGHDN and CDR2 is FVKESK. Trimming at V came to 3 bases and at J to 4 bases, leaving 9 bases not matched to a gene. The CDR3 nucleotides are TGTGCCAGCAGCCATAGGACAGGGGTGATGGCCACTGAAGCTTTCTTT. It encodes CASSHRTGVMATEAFF.

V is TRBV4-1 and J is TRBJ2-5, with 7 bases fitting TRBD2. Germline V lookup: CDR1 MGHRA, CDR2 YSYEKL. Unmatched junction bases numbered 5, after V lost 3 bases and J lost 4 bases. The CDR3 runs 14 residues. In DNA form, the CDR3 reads TGCGCCAGCAGCCACCCGTGGGGGGGAGAGACCCAGTACTTC. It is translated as CASSHPWGGETQYF.

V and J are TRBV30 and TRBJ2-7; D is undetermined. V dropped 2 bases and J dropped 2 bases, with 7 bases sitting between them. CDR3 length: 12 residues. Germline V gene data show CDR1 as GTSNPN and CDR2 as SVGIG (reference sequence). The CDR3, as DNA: TGTGCCTGGAGTCTTGGAGCCTACGAGCAGTACTTC. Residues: CAWSLGAYEQYF.

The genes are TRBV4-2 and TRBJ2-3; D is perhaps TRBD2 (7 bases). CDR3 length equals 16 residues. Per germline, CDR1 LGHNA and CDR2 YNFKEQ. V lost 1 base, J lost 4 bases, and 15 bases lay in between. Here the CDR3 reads CASSQVSGGASDTQYF. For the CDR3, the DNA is TGTGCCAGCAGCCAAGTTTCGGGGGGCGCCTCAGATACGCAGTATTTT.

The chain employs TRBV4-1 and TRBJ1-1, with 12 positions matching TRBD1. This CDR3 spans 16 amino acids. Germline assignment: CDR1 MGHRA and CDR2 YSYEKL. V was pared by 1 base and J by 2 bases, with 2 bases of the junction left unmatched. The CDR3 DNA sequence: TGCGCCAGCAGCCAAGGGGGACAGGGGGCAAACACTGAAGCTTTCTTT. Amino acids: CASSQGGQGANTEAFF.

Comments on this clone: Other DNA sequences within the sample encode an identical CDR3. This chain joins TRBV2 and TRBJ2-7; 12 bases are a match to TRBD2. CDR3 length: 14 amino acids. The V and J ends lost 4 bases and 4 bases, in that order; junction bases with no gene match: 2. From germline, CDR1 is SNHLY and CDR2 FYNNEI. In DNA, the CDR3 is TGTGCCAGCAGTGGACTAGCGGGGGTATACGAGCAGTACTTC. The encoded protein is CASSGLAGVYEQYF. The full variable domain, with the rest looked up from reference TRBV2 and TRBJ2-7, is EPEVTQTPSHQVTQMGQEVILRCVPISNHLYFYWYRQILGQKVEFLVSFYNNEISEKSEIFDDQFSVERPDGSNFTLKIRSTKLEDSAMYFCASSGLAGVYEQYFGPGTRLTVT.

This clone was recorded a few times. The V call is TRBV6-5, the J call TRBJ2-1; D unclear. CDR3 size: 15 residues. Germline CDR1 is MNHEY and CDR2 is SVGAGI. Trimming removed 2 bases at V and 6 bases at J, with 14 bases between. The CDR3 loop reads CASSYMGVGRNEQFF. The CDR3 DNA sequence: TGTGCCAGCAGTTACATGGGCGTCGGCCGCAATGAGCAGTTCTTC.

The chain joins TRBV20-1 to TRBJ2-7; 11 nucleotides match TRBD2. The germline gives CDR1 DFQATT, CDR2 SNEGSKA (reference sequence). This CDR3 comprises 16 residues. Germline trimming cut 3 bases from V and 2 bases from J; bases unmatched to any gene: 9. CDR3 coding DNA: TGCAGTGCTAGTAGCCTAGCGGGGGGTCTCCCCTACGAGCAGTACTTC. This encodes CSASSLAGGLPYEQYF.

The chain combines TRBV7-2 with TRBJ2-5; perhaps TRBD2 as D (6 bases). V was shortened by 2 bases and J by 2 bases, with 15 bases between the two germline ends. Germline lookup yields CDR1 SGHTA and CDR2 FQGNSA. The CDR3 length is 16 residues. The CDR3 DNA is TGTGCCAGCAGCTTACAAACCCGGGGGACTCAAGAGACCCAGTACTTC. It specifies CASSLQTRGTQETQYF.